This T cell receptor beta chain was identified during a study of T cell repertoires in cytomegalovirus infection. Study overall: Used in the study were CMV epitopes, some recently identified and HLA-C-restricted, others well-studied and HLA-B-restricted. From public TCR beta signatures came an indication of both CMV infection and matching HLA type.

As concerns this clonotype: The antigen is unknown.

Using its own MiXCR run on the reads, TCRdb lists one record per CDR3 protein. The sample lists about 830,000 distinct CDR3 sequences, about 30% seen once, with around 12% in the top ten. The source is a human donor in good health (CMV status not recorded). Some clones in this sample may be carry-over from other donors' samples. The material sequenced was cultured CD8+ T cells from PBMCs, taken from culture after CMV antigen stimulation.

CDR3 amino acids: CASSPRRSGGDGEQFF. The CDR3 DNA sequence: TGTGCCAGCAGTCCCCGGAGGAGCGGGGGGGATGGTGAGCAGTTCTTC. The chain joins TRBV27 to TRBJ2-1; 10 nucleotides align to TRBD2. The CDR3 length is 16 residues. With V trimmed by 5 bases and J by 9 bases, 13 bases remained unmatched. Looked up from germline, CDR1 is MNHEY and CDR2 is SMNVEV (reference sequence).